This TCR beta chain was identified during a study of cytomegalovirus exposure and HLA in healthy donors (dated by TCRdb to about 2017). Some background on the complete study: According to an earlier analysis of several hundred of the donors, about 190 million T cells yielded some 120 million unique TCR beta sequences and less than 300 Gb of sequence data. An early release covering roughly 640 HLA-typed donors comprised approximately 290 gigabases of sequencing data and approximately 80 million unique TCR sequences. Among the roughly 370 genotyped donors, approximately 81% belonged to the genetic ancestry cluster associated with self-reported Caucasian donors. The study aimed to test whether cataloging public T cell receptors could reveal signatures of past pathogen exposure. The study used immunosequencing to profile the T cell repertoires of 666 subjects and linked those repertoires to cytomegalovirus serostatus. Along with the 666-subject first cohort, a separate validation cohort of some 130 different subjects was used. The study combined high-throughput TCR immunosequencing, statistical association of individual TCRs with disease status, and machine learning to predict cytomegalovirus infection status. A later analysis re-examined previously published TCR beta repertoires from roughly 720 donors and added high-resolution HLA genotyping to investigate patterns of TCR occurrence. Rather than using new phenotypic data, the later analysis identified candidate immune exposures from TCR beta sequences and from how often those sequences occurred across donors. An earlier analysis of 587 of the donors applied high-throughput TCR beta sequencing to assess whether each TCR beta V gene segment acted as functional or pseudogenic. Donor age, sex, ethnicity and CMV serostatus were collected together with the repertoire data. A later genetic analysis used genome-wide SNP genotypes for about 60% of the roughly 700 donors, treating that subset as a discovery cohort. All discovery cohort repertoires had been generated on a single sequencing platform. HLA typing included class I and class II loci at four-digit resolution. Typing coverage varied by locus: about 620-630 donors for A, B, C, DRB1 and DQB1; roughly 510 for DQA1; about 570 for DPA1; roughly 450 for DPB1. A few DR-DQ haplotypes were treated as single units for association and clustering because of strong linkage in the cohort. Among about 360 genotyped donors of the cohort, an average of 235,054 unique TCR beta nucleotide sequences were sequenced per donor, roughly 20% of them non-productive. Beyond this particular receptor, the publication reports: In a later analysis, the rate of TCR association differed among HLA loci, with DRB1 alleles having the most associated TCRs and HLA-C alleles having the fewest. Across donors, most TCR sequences were observed very rarely, whereas some public TCRs were present in many individuals. In a later analysis, HLA-associated TCR beta chains showed more clonal expansion and lower generation probabilities than non-associated chains that were equally common. The presence/absence analyses assumed that sequencing depth was roughly uniform across donors, and that assumption may not be true. In a later analysis, most CMV-associated TCR beta chains were found to appear HLA-restricted, with HLA associations seemingly driven largely by CMV exposure. This cohort had only TCR beta chains sequenced, and the lack of alpha or paired-chain data limited which features could be detected. The 87-base-pair reads could not distinguish some IMGT-functional V segments, including TRBV6-2 and TRBV6-3, so those segments were excluded. When HLA alleles, especially DR and DQ, strongly co-occurred, attributing TCR associations to individual alleles was difficult. The authors suggested that the approach could potentially be extended to other disease states and immunological phenotypes. An earlier analysis of roughly 570 of the donors showed that most TCR beta V segments appeared in productive rearrangements either about 87% or about 30% of the time, which broadly matched IMGT annotations. Compared with the approximately 710-donor mean, donors in an Asian-associated ancestry cluster had fewer N-insertions in productive TCRs, according to a later genetic analysis. Immune exposure information for the cohort was limited to CMV serostatus. In a later analysis, 15,000 to 20,000 TCR beta sequences were associated with specific HLA alleles at a false discovery rate of 0.05. Correlated functional status among segregating V segments might reflect linkage disequilibrium, but an unknown experimental factor could not be ruled out. A cluster of highly shared sequence variants was judged likely to represent a technical artifact of the sequencing pipeline. A later analysis reported that several top co-occurrence clusters appeared linked to parvovirus B19, influenza, CMV and Epstein-Barr virus. The study listed around 160 TCR beta chains as associated with cytomegalovirus. A further reported finding was that TCR beta sequences accurately predicted the HLA-A and HLA-B alleles for most subjects in the first cohort. In vitro tests confirmed that a few of the cytomegalovirus-associated TCR beta chains recognize cytomegalovirus antigens. V-gene and J-gene trimming of TCR beta chains was associated with a missense DCLRE1C variant in a later genetic analysis, and the association was replicated in an independent cohort. Over 15 rarely observed V segments, including chromosome 9 orphons, were excluded from the earlier analysis of several hundred of the donors because counts were too low. In both the original and validation cohorts, the classifier was reported to diagnose cytomegalovirus status with high specificity and sensitivity. Because some donors lacked HLA typing at each locus, the association tests relied only on the typed subset.

Libraries were made using the immunoSEQ multiplex PCR assay. For the multiplex PCR, a mixture combining 60 forward primers for TCR Vbeta segments and 13 reverse primers for TCR Jbeta segments was used. The CDR3 region of rearranged TCR beta genes was amplified from genomic DNA with a multiplex PCR assay. The Illumina HiSeq System was used to sequence the amplified TCR beta libraries as 87-base-pair reads. Processing in the source paper ran as follows. A later analysis tallied 75 million to 95 million unique TCR beta chains across the 600 to 700 repertoires, and about 10 million of those chains were shared by two or more donors. A nearest-neighbor algorithm error-corrected the raw reads and collapsed the reads into unique sequences, merging closely related sequences to remove PCR and sequencing errors. V, D and J gene segments were assigned by aligning CDR3 sequences to IMGT reference sequences. For a sequence to be retained, a match of at least six nucleotides to both a V gene segment and a J gene segment was required. Rearrangements were called productive when the CDR3 lacked stop codons and stayed in frame with V and J; all others were non-productive. CDR3 was defined according to IMGT convention as the region running from the second conserved V-encoded cysteine to the conserved J-encoded phenylalanine. In an earlier analysis of more than 550 of the donors, sequences lacking an unambiguous match to a single V gene segment were excluded. An earlier analysis of several hundred of the donors called V segments functional above 56.7% productive rearrangements and segregating when the between-donor standard deviation exceeded 5%. A statistical classification framework was developed to diagnose cytomegalovirus status using the catalog of TCR beta chain sequences. A later analysis assigned V and J genes by comparing TCR nucleotide sequences with IMGT/GENE-DB human TR gene sequences. The TCRdist pipeline was used in a later analysis to assign CDR3 sequences and most-parsimonious VDJ recombination scenarios. In a later analysis, every TCR beta chain was defined by the combination of its CDR3 amino acid sequence and its V-gene family, and reads without a unique V-gene family were dropped. In a later analysis, around 650 highly shared, low-generation-probability nucleotide sequences were removed to address suspected cross-contamination and a sequencing artifact. A later analysis calculated a clonal expansion index for each public chain from normalized within-repertoire ranks of inferred template counts. Generation probabilities in a later analysis came from a VDJ recombination model fitted to out-of-frame rearrangements, and those results were checked against IGoR. Hypergeometric tests were used in a later analysis to score TCR-TCR, TCR-HLA and TCR-CMV co-occurrence, with a repertoire-size bias correction applied to the TCR pairs. In a later analysis, false discovery rates were estimated by permuting HLA or CMV assignments 20 times. In a later analysis, co-occurring TCRs were grouped with DBSCAN, and TCRdist sequence similarity was added when clustering was performed within HLA-allele-positive subsets. For co-occurrence clustering, repertoires with fewer than 30,000 or more than 120,000 public chains were excluded, along with roughly 5 repertoires with anomalous nucleotide sharing. The clones in this table, taken by TCRdb from immuneACCESS, are in-frame only. Not every clone is retained; where verified, under half of the shortfall comes from an unresolved V gene, and the cause of the rest is unknown. V, J and clone size are taken as reported in that table, and D and trimming were inferred from the DNA itself. The sample table holds under 200,000 clones, of which 70% to 90% were seen once. The ten largest clones represent around 2.1% of the sample.

Regarding this clone: Its target antigen remains unknown. One base away there is no much larger clone; base qualities are not given.

CDR1 and CDR2 were assigned from the germline V gene (reference sequence) as WNHNN and SYGVQD. Here V drops 0 bases and J drops 7 bases, and the junction holds 7 bases not matched to any gene. From its cysteine to its phenylalanine, the CDR3 spans 16 amino acids. The entry retains the CDR3 DNA only, 48 bases that are in frame from base 1. The cohort was made up of 650 to 700 healthy bone marrow donors. Cohort members were all nominally healthy when sampled, although unrecorded immune exposures were likely present. The donor was CMV seropositive and was included in the group of some 290 seropositive cohort members. A peripheral blood sample was provided by each donor, and peripheral blood mononuclear cells were used for TCR beta sequencing. The Qiagen DNeasy Blood Extraction Kit was used to extract genomic DNA from the blood cell samples.

The receptor was derived from a woman under 30 in good health and CMV-seropositive. Sample: PBMCs. The chain is made from TRBV10-1 and TRBJ2-1, and TRBD2 matches 9 of the central bases. At the DNA level, the sequence is TGCGCCAGCAGTGAGTCTTCAGCGGGGGGAAATAATGAGCAGTTCTTC. Its protein reads: CASSESSAGGNNEQFF.